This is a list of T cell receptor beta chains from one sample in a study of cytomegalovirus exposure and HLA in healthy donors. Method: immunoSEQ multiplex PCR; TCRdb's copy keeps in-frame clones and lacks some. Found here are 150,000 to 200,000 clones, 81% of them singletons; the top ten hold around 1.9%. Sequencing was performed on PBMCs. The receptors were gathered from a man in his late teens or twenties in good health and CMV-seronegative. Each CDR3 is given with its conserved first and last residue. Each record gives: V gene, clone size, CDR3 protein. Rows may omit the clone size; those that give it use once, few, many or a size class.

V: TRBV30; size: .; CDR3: CAWNGGPVNNSPLHF
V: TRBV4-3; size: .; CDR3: CASSSTGQNTEAFF
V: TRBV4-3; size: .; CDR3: CASSQEFSGLEYEQYF
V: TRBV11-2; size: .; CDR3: CASSLPSGGPYKTQYF
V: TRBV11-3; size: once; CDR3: CASSLERGMNTGELFF
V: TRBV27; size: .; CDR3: CASSGTAASYEQYF
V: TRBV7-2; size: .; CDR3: CASSLIRDSYEQYF
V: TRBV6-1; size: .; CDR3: CASSEMASGTDTQYF
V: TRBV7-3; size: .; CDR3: CASSLSRNTEAFF
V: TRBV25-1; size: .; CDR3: CASSALGREGSSYEQYF
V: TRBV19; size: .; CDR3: CASSSIVGQGEGHGYTF
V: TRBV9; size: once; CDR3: CASSPGGLLNGELFF
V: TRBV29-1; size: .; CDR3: CSGQFPGQASYEQYF
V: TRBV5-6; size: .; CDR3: CASRRRDFSYEQYF
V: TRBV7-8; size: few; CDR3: CASSPPRIPYEQYF
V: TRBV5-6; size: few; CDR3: CASSWDRGKSYEQYF
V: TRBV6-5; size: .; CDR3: CASSYGRVTYEQYF
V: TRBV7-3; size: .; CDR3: CASSFRTSLYNEQFF
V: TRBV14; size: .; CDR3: CASSGRVYNEQFF
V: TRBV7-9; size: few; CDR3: CASSASRGYGYTF
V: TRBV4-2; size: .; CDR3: CASSQVPATGETQYF
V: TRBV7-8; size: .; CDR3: CASSIITPPVSYEQYF
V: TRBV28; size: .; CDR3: CASSLGGRGTEAFF
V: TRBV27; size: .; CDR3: CASSIAGDNGEQYF
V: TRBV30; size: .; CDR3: CAWSHRDRGTGEKLFF
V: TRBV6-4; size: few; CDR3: CASSDSTGYNEQFF
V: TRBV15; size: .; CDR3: CATSRDGPSGSSYNEQFF
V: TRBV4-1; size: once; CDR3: CASSQGQGIDGYTF
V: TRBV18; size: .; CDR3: CASSQGGGSNTGELFF
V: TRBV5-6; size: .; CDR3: CASSLDRSSGSRTDTQYF
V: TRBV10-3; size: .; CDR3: CAISTPQGPFLEQYF
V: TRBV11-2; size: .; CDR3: CASSADRGPTNEQFF
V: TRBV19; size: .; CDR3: CASRKGGGREETQYF
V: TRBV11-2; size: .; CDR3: CASSLEGQRFYEQYF
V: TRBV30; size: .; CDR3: CAWSVGLAGDVTQYF
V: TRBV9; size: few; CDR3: CASSPPSGSKGADTQYF
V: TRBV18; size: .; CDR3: CASSPTIRGENEQFF
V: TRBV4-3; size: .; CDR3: CASSRGQGGETQYF
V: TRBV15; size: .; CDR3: CATSRDFLTTNEKLFF
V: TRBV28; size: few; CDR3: CASSARATGRRGNEQFF